This entry features one TCR beta chain sequence. How the authors handled the data: Amplification from reference gene primers served as the basis for estimated nucleated cell counts. The data were produced by immunoSEQ multiplex PCR, yet TCRdb's version contains in-frame clones alone and is incomplete. D and trimming were read from the DNA, whereas the V and J calls and clone size are those reported in that table. The table shows 150,000 to 180,000 clones, with 85% occurring only once. Seattle's enrolled individuals joined amid active infection and were then monitored longitudinally. CDR1 and CDR2 from the germline V gene are SGHTS and YDEGEE. The CDR3 is 14 residues long. The V gene end was trimmed by 2 bases and the J gene end by 7 bases; junction bases not matched to a gene: 6. This sample was included in a study of blood T cell repertoires in COVID-19. Study-level information: Sources were T cells, B-cell-depleted T cells, or PBMCs; the material itself was cDNA or gDNA.

The chain joins TRBV5-8 to TRBJ1-5; 7 positions match TRBD1. The source is a woman aged 55-75 years with COVID-19, enrolled during active disease. The specimen sequenced was peripheral blood. The CDR3 DNA sequence: TGTGCCAGCAGCTTATTAACAGGGGCCCAGCCCCAGCATTTT. This gives the protein CASSLLTGAQPQHF.